Listed below are T cell receptor beta chains from one sample, sequenced in a study of CD4+ T cells in melanoma. Measured with immunoSEQ multiplex PCR; TCRdb has only the in-frame clones, and not every one. The table shows over 45,000 clones, with 55% to 75% occurring only once. The sequenced material came from tumor tissue. Receptors originate from a human donor with melanoma. Both conserved end residues are part of each CDR3.

CDR3: CAWSVGRITEAFF
V: TRBV30

CDR3: CASSLMGQGRGQPQHF
V: TRBV5-6

CDR3: CASSLVGARDEQFF
V: TRBV5-1

CDR3: CASSPSRQESFFGYTF
V: TRBV18

CDR3: CAISEPRDRELPTYGYTF
V: TRBV10-3

CDR3: CASSPDTYEQYF
V: TRBV5-1

CDR3: CASSNRDRGSYEQYF
V: TRBV19

CDR3: CASSIGGGGGDTQYF
V: TRBV19

CDR3: CASSWTGDNTEAFF
V: TRBV6-5

CDR3: CASSEAQRDTSNQPQHF
V: TRBV18

CDR3: CASSQERGGTDTQYF
V: TRBV28

CDR3: CASSLIPVGRNTEAFF
V: TRBV27

CDR3: CASSQYLAGGPYNEQFF
V: TRBV4-3

CDR3: CSTRQGSSYNEQFF
V: TRBV29-1

CDR3: CASSSGTSGGYNEQFF
V: TRBV5-1

CDR3: CASRPGQVGTDTQYF
V: TRBV7-9

CDR3: CASRAGAGAFF
V: TRBV7-9

CDR3: CASSPLAGGATDTQYF
V: TRBV5-4

CDR3: CASSLAGEATNEKLFF
V: TRBV28

CDR3: CASGGTLGQKSTDTQYF
V: TRBV19

CDR3: CASSLVAGGFYNEQFF
V: TRBV11-2

CDR3: CASSLLRAAEKNIQYF
V: TRBV5-5

CDR3: CASSPGAQGPPAFF
V: TRBV5-1

CDR3: CASSYSVAWDTQYF
V: TRBV6-5

CDR3: CASSYPGQGGEELFF
V: TRBV7-9

CDR3: CASSLAGQGVVTEAFF
V: TRBV7-9

CDR3: CASSYSAGNEQFF
V: TRBV6-5

CDR3: CASSERVKGSPSYEQYF
V: TRBV6-4

CDR3: CASSPRDVSYEQYF
V: TRBV7-9

CDR3: CASSEMVRRASPLHF
V: TRBV6-1

CDR3: CASSLGAGLNYGYTF
V: TRBV5-5

CDR3: CSGDGHDQLFF
V: TRBV20-1

CDR3: CASSLPRDTYEQYF
V: TRBV7-9

CDR3: CASSMVAMGSSYNEQFF
V: TRBV19

CDR3: CASSGSQETQYF
V: TRBV11-2

CDR3: CASSLREGAEQCF
V: TRBV5-4

CDR3: CASSSYRRQGLSYEQYF
V: TRBV28

CDR3: CASSLAGSNSPLHF
V: TRBV28

CDR3: CASSLNELAGGLFNIYEQYF
V: TRBV7-8

CDR3: CASSVPGTEAFF
V: TRBV13

CDR3: CASSLRTEPYEQYF
V: TRBV7-9

CDR3: CSVGRDSYEQYF
V: TRBV29-1

CDR3: CASRLNRGRNYGYTF
V: TRBV19

CDR3: CATRGGYQAMAEAFF
V: TRBV15

CDR3: CASSAPGSGVYNEQFF
V: TRBV5-4

CDR3: CASTRTGLNTEAFF
V: TRBV19

CDR3: CASSLGAGPPLHF
V: TRBV7-6

CDR3: CASSARDRMNTEAFF
V: TRBV4-1